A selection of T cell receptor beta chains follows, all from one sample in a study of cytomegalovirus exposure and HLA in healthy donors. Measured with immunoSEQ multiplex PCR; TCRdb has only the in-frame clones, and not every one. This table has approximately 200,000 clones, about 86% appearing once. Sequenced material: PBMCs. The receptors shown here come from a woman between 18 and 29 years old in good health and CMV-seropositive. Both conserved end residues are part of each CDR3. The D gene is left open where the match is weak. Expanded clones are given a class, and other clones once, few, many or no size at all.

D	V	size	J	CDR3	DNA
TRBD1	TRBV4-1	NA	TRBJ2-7	CASSGTGYYEQYF	TGCGCCAGCTCGGGGACAGGTTACTACGAGCAGTACTTC
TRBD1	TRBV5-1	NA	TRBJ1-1	CASSWGDRGNTEAFF	TGCGCCAGCAGCTGGGGGGACAGGGGAAACACTGAAGCTTTCTTT
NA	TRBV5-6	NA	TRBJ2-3	CASSFFFAGSSTDTQYF	TGTGCCAGCAGCTTTTTTTTCGCGGGGTCTAGCACAGATACGCAGTATTTT
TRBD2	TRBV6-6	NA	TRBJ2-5	CASSLAGGYQETQYF	TGTGCCAGCAGTCTAGCGGGGGGGTACCAAGAGACCCAGTACTTC
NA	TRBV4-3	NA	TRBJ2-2	CASSQDGGARTGELFF	TGCGCCAGCAGCCAAGATGGGGGGGCCCGCACCGGGGAGCTGTTTTTT
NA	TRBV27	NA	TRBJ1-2	CASSFVGQSYGYTF	TGTGCCAGCAGTTTTGTCGGACAGTCGTATGGCTACACCTTC
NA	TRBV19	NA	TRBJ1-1	CASVQGSTEAFF	TGTGCCAGCGTTCAGGGATCCACTGAAGCTTTCTTT
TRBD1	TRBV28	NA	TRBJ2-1	CASSIGGQGLYNEQFF	TGTGCCAGCAGTATAGGGGGACAGGGCCTCTACAATGAGCAGTTCTTC
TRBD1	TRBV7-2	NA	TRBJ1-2	CASSANGGQGYGYTF	TGTGCCAGCAGCGCCAATGGGGGACAGGGCTATGGCTACACCTTC
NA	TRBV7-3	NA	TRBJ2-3	CASSFGQRSDTQYF	TGTGCCAGCAGCTTTGGACAGCGATCAGATACGCAGTATTTT
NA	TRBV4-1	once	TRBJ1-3	CASSQGQQISGNTIYF	TGCGCCAGCAGCCAAGGACAGCAGATAAGTGGAAACACCATATATTTT
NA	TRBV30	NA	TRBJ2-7	CAWSVLMGGEQYF	TGTGCCTGGAGTGTACTGATGGGGGGCGAGCAGTACTTC
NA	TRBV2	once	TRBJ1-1	CASTVRSATEAFF	TGTGCCAGCACCGTCAGGTCCGCCACTGAAGCTTTCTTT
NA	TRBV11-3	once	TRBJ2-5	CASSSKRAGETQYF	TGTGCCAGCAGCAGCAAGAGGGCCGGGGAGACCCAGTACTTC
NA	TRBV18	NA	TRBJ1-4	CASSPQGRNEKLFF	TGTGCCAGCTCACCCCAAGGGAGGAATGAAAAACTGTTTTTT
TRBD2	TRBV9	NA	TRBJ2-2	CASSVEGLGLNTGELFF	TGTGCCAGCAGCGTAGAGGGACTAGGGCTGAACACCGGGGAGCTGTTTTTT
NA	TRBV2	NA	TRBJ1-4	CASSIRNEKLFF	TGTGCCAGCAGTATCAGGAATGAAAAACTGTTTTTT
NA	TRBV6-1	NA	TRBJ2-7	CASNTNRQTYEQYF	TGTGCCAGCAACACTAATAGACAGACCTACGAGCAGTACTTC
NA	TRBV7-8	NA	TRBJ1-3	CASSSQMDSSAYF	TGTGCCAGCAGCTCACAAATGGACAGTTCGGCATATTTT
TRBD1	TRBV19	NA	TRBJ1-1	CASSIQGARGAFF	TGTGCCAGTAGTATTCAGGGGGCGCGGGGAGCTTTCTTT
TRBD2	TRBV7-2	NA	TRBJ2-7	CASSPIAGGFYEQYF	TGTGCCAGCAGCCCCATAGCGGGGGGGTTCTACGAGCAGTACTTC
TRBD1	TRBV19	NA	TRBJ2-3	CASSTSGTGGSDTQYF	TGTGCCAGTAGCACCAGCGGGACAGGGGGCTCAGATACGCAGTATTTT
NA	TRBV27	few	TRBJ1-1	CASSLRQTARGTEAFF	TGTGCCAGCAGTTTAAGGCAGACAGCGCGGGGCACTGAAGCTTTCTTT
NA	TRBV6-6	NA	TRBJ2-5	CASSYLQETQYF	TGTGCCAGCAGTTACCTGCAAGAGACCCAGTACTTC
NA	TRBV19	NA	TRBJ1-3	CASSIVGQPAGNTIYF	TGTGCCAGTAGTATAGTTGGGCAGCCCGCTGGAAACACCATATATTTT
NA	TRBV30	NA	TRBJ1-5	CAWSQEGNQPQHF	TGTGCCTGGAGTCAGGAGGGCAATCAGCCCCAGCATTTT
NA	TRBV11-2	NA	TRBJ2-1	CASYTTSYNEQFF	TGTGCCAGTTATACTACCTCCTACAATGAGCAGTTCTTC
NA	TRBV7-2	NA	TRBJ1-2	CASSLEAGIYGYTF	TGTGCCAGCAGCTTAGAGGCGGGAATCTATGGCTACACCTTC
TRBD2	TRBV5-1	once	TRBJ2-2	CASHSGGFSNTGELFF	TGCGCCAGCCACTCGGGGGGGTTTTCGAACACCGGGGAGCTGTTTTTT
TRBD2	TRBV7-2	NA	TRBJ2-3	CASGYRLAETDTQYF	TGTGCCAGCGGATACCGACTAGCGGAAACAGATACGCAGTATTTT
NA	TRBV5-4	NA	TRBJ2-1	CASSLGGDNEQFF	TGTGCCAGCAGCTTGGGGGGGGACAATGAGCAGTTCTTC
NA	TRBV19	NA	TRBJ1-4	CASSIATGLNEKLFF	TGTGCCAGTAGTATTGCGACAGGCCTTAATGAAAAACTGTTTTTT
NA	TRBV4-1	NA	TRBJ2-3	CASSQALAGSVRQYF	TGCGCCAGCAGCCAAGCTCTGGCGGGGAGCGTTCGGCAGTATTTT
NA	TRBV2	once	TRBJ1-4	CASRLGSGDEKLFF	TGTGCCAGCAGATTGGGGTCGGGGGACGAAAAACTGTTTTTT
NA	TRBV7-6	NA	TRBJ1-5	CASSPTDVSNQPQHF	TGTGCCAGCAGCCCGACAGACGTTAGCAATCAGCCCCAGCATTTT
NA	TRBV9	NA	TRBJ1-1	CASSPSPPGRGTEAFF	TGTGCCAGCAGCCCCTCCCCACCGGGAAGAGGGACTGAAGCTTTCTTT
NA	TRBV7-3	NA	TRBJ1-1	CASSSGSISQAFF	TGTGCCAGCAGCTCGGGGTCGATTTCGCAAGCTTTCTTT
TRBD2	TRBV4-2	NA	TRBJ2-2	CASSPPQTSGTGELFF	TGTGCCAGCAGCCCCCCCCAAACTAGCGGAACCGGGGAGCTGTTTTTT
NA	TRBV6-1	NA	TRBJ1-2	CASGLSGLGSGYTF	TGTGCCAGCGGACTCTCGGGACTTGGCAGTGGCTACACCTTC
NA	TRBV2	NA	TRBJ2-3	CASPFASGTDTQYF	TGTGCCAGCCCCTTCGCGAGCGGTACAGATACGCAGTATTTT
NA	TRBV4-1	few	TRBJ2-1	CASSQERAGYRVYEQFF	TGCGCCAGCAGCCAAGAAAGGGCAGGGTATCGAGTTTATGAGCAGTTCTTC
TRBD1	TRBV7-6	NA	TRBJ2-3	CASSLGDRVTDTQYF	TGTGCCAGCAGCTTAGGGGACAGGGTCACAGATACGCAGTATTTT
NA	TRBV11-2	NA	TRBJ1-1	CASSLGSRNTEAFF	TGTGCCAGCAGCTTAGGTTCCAGGAACACTGAAGCTTTCTTT
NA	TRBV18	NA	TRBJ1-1	CASSPFRDSRTEAFF	TGTGCCAGCTCACCATTTCGGGACTCACGCACTGAAGCTTTCTTT
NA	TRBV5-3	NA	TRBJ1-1	CARSLLKNTEAFF	TGTGCCAGAAGCTTGCTAAAGAACACTGAAGCTTTCTTT
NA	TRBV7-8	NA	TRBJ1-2	CASSEDQAYNYGYTF	TGTGCCAGCAGCGAAGATCAGGCCTATAACTATGGCTACACCTTC
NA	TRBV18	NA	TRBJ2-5	CASSPQETQYF	TGTGCCAGCTCACCTCAGGAGACCCAGTACTTC
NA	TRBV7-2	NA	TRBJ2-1	CASNQVAGHNEQFF	TGTGCCAGCAACCAAGTAGCTGGCCACAATGAGCAGTTCTTC
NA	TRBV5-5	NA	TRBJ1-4	CASSFLNEKLFF	TGTGCCAGCAGCTTCTTGAATGAAAAACTGTTTTTT